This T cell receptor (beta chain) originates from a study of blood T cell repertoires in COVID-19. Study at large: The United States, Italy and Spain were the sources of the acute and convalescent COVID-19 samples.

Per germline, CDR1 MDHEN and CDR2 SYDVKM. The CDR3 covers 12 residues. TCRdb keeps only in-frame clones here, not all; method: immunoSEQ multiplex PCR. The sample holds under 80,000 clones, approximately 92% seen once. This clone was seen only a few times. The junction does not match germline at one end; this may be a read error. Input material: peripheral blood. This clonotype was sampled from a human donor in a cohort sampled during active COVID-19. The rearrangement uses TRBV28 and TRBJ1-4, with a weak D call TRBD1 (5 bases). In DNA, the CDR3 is TGTGCCAGCACCGCAGGGAATGGAAAACTGTTTTTT. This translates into CASTAGNGKLFF.